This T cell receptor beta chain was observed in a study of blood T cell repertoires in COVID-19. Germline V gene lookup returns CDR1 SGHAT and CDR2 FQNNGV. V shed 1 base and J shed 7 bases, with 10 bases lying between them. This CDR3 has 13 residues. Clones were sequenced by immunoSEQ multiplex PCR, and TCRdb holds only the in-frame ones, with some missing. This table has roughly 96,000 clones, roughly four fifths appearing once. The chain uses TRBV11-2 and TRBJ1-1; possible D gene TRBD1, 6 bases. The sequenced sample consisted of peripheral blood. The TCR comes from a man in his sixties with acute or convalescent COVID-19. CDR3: CASSLGGHREAFF. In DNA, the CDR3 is TGTGCCAGCAGCTTAGGGGGACACCGTGAAGCTTTCTTT.